This passage covers 12 T cell receptor beta chains from one sample sequenced in a study of cytomegalovirus exposure and HLA in healthy donors. Vbeta (60) and Jbeta (13) primers were used in the PCR. Clones were sequenced by immunoSEQ multiplex PCR, and TCRdb holds only the in-frame ones, with some missing. Of 90,000 to 120,000 clones in the sample, more than 70% were seen once. The sample taken for sequencing was PBMCs. The receptor source for this set is a man younger than 45 in good health and CMV-seronegative.

The gene calls are TRBV19 and TRBJ1-1; D not resolved. Germline values: CDR1 LNHDA, CDR2 SQIVND (reference sequence). The CDR3 is made up of 13 amino acids. V was pared by 2 bases and J by 0 bases, with 4 bases between. The CDR3 here is CASSIQLNTEAFF. In nucleotides, the CDR3 is TGTGCCAGTAGTATACAGTTGAACACTGAAGCTTTCTTT. Full variable domain (rest looked up from reference TRBV19 and TRBJ1-1): DGGITQSPKYLFRKEGQNVTLSCEQNLNHDAMYWYRQDPGQGLRLIYYSQIVNDFQKGDIAEGYSVSREKKESFPLTVTSAQKNPTAFYLCASSIQLNTEAFFGQGTRLTVV.

The chain joins TRBV6-1 to TRBJ1-3; maybe TRBD1 (6 bases). Germline lookup yields CDR1 MNHNS and CDR2 SASEGT. Trimming removed 4 bases at V and 5 bases at J, with 15 bases between. CDR3 length: 15 residues. Here the CDR3 reads CASSVQGAARNTIYF. The CDR3 DNA reads TGTGCCAGCAGTGTACAGGGAGCGGCACGAAACACCATATATTTT.

The chain joins TRBV10-1 to TRBJ2-1, with D unresolved. The V end lost 3 bases, the J end lost 4 bases, and 4 bases lay between the germline ends. CDR1 WNHNN and CDR2 SYGVQD come from the germline V gene (reference sequence). The CDR3 spans 12 residues. CDR3 sequence (DNA): TGCGCCAGCAGTGATCTTTACAATGAGCAGTTCTTC. This translates into CASSDLYNEQFF.

This clone showed up just a few times. This chain links TRBV27 with TRBJ2-7, with D possibly TRBD1 on 6 matching bases. This CDR3 is built from 15 residues. In germline, CDR1 is MNHEY, CDR2 SMNVEV (reference sequence). The V end lost 5 bases, the J end lost 1 base, and 15 bases lay between the germline ends. The CDR3 region has the DNA TGTGCCAGCAGTAGACAGGTAGGATCTTCCTACGAGCAGTACTTC. This codes for CASSRQVGSSYEQYF.

The chain couples TRBV4-1 to TRBJ1-4; D is unclear. The germline V gene has CDR1 MGHRA and CDR2 YSYEKL. V lost 4 bases, J lost 0 bases, and 9 bases lay in between. The CDR3 is 15 amino acids. The CDR3 is CASSRQHPTNEKLFF. CDR3 DNA sequence: TGCGCCAGCAGCCGCCAACACCCAACTAATGAAAAACTGTTTTTT.

V is TRBV19 and J is TRBJ1-5, with D uncertain. V was shortened by 3 bases and J by 0 bases, with 6 bases between the two germline ends. This CDR3 has 14 residues. Germline values: CDR1 LNHDA, CDR2 SQIVND (reference sequence). CDR3 DNA: TGTGCCAGTAGTATCGCGAATAGCAATCAGCCCCAGCATTTT. Its protein product is CASSIANSNQPQHF. Looking up the rest from reference TRBV19 and TRBJ1-5 gives the full variable domain: DGGITQSPKYLFRKEGQNVTLSCEQNLNHDAMYWYRQDPGQGLRLIYYSQIVNDFQKGDIAEGYSVSREKKESFPLTVTSAQKNPTAFYLCASSIANSNQPQHFGDGTRLSIL.

A remark on this clone: One junction end disagrees with the germline gene, perhaps due to a read error. V is TRBV7-9 and J is TRBJ2-3, with D perhaps TRBD1 (5 bases). The CDR3 has 14 residues. Germline V gene data show CDR1 as SEHNR and CDR2 as FQNEAQ (reference sequence). As DNA, the CDR3 is TGTTCCAGCAGCGCACCCCAGACAGCGGATACGCAGTATTTT. Translation gives CSSSAPQTADTQYF.

This chain joins TRBV5-1 and TRBJ2-2; 9 positions agree with TRBD1. CDR1 is SGHRS and CDR2 is YFSETQ in the germline V gene. J gave up 5 bases and V 4 bases, and 9 bases lay outside the gene matches. The CDR3 totals 16 residues. The CDR3 DNA reads as TGCGCCAGCAGCAAAAGTACAGGGGGCGATACCGGGGAGCTGTTTTTT. Translated: CASSKSTGGDTGELFF.

The chain is built from TRBV6-1 and TRBJ2-1, with 8 nucleotides matching TRBD1. The CDR3 has 15 amino acids. Germline V gene data show CDR1 as MNHNS and CDR2 as SASEGT. V was clipped by 6 bases and J by 3 bases; unmatched bases: 7. CDR3 residues: CASRVATGVYNEQFF. The CDR3 DNA follows: TGTGCCAGCAGAGTCGCGACAGGGGTCTACAATGAGCAGTTCTTC.

This clone was picked up a small number of times. The chain uses TRBV7-8 and TRBJ1-6, with D tentatively TRBD1 (6 bases). Germline assignment: CDR1 SGHVS and CDR2 FQNEAQ. Trimming cost V 4 bases and J 9 bases, with 13 bases left between them. The CDR3 covers 14 residues. The CDR3 spells CASSSGTGFSPLHF. CDR3 coding DNA: TGTGCCAGCAGCTCCGGTACAGGGTTTTCACCCCTCCACTTT.

As DNA, the CDR3 is TGTGCCAGCAGCTTAGCTCGGTCGGGAGTTGAAGCTTTCTTT. Protein: CASSLARSGVEAFF. The chain has TRBV7-8 and TRBJ1-1, with D unclear. V lost 0 bases to trimming and J lost 7 bases, with 12 bases between them. The CDR3 spans 14 residues. In germline, CDR1 is SGHVS, CDR2 FQNEAQ. The whole variable domain, remainder taken from reference TRBV7-8 and TRBJ1-1, is GAGVSQSPRYKVAKRGQDVALRCDPISGHVSLFWYQQALGQGPEFLTYFQNEAQLDKSGLPSDRFFAERPEGSVSTLKIQRTQQEDSAVYLCASSLARSGVEAFFGQGTRLTVV.

The chain recombines TRBV6-1 with TRBJ2-2, with 11 bases matching TRBD1. J was trimmed by 5 bases and V by 7 bases; bases with no gene match: 3. The CDR3 extends over 14 amino acids. Germline assignment: CDR1 MNHNS and CDR2 SASEGT. CDR3 in amino acids: CASMRDRGTGELFF. CDR3 DNA sequence: TGTGCCAGCATGCGGGACAGGGGGACCGGGGAGCTGTTTTTT.